This TCR beta chain was observed in a study of cytomegalovirus exposure and HLA in healthy donors. The germline V gene encodes CDR1 ENHRY and CDR2 SYGVKD. J was trimmed by 1 base and V by 7 bases; bases with no gene match: 5. This CDR3 spans 14 amino acids. Worth noting for this clone: Antigen specificity is unknown.

Profiled with immunoSEQ multiplex PCR; TCRdb holds only in-frame clones, not every one. The data show approximately 150,000 clones, less than 95% seen once. Findings and limits, study-wide: Specificity of three CMV-associated chains for CMV antigens was verified in vitro. Listed as cytomegalovirus-associated were roughly 180 TCR beta chains.

The donors were in the 120-subject validation cohort; that cohort was separate from the approximately 670-subject first cohort. Sequenced: PBMCs. This sequence joins TRBV10-3 and TRBJ1-1; 8 bases align to TRBD1. The clonotype comes from a young woman in good health and CMV-seropositive. In DNA, the CDR3 is TGTGCCATCAATACCGGGACAGGGAACACTGAAGCTTTCTTT. It is translated as CAINTGTGNTEAFF.